Sequencing of this TCR beta chain was carried out in a study of beta chain features in type 1 diabetes. Study-wide results and limits: An over-representation of cells with high TCR expression could result from cDNA sequencing.

Every bit of the isolated RNA underwent reverse transcription, so sequencing read expressed TCRB transcripts. Libraries were prepared by immunoSEQ multiplex PCR; TCRdb keeps only in-frame clonotypes and omits some of them. Of over 150,000 clones in the sample, about an eighth are singletons; the top ten hold roughly 0.6%. With regard to this clone: Antigen: not known.

Germline loops: CDR1 SGHDT, CDR2 YYEEEE. CDR3 size: 15 residues. Losses at the gene ends were 4 bases for V and 7 bases for J; bases not matched to a gene: 7. The rearrangement uses TRBV5-6 and TRBJ1-5, with 11 bases identical to TRBD1. Sequencing was performed on central memory CD4+ T cells from blood. The TCR comes from a woman under 30 in good health. The CDR3 region is CASSIRDRGRQPQHF. The DNA of the CDR3 is TGTGCCAGCAGCATCCGGGACAGGGGGAGGCAGCCCCAGCATTTT.